One sample yielded the 32 T cell receptor beta chains listed below, sequenced in a study of blood T cell repertoires in COVID-19. Using immunoSEQ multiplex PCR, the repertoire was profiled, and TCRdb retains in-frame clones only, with some absent. Here the sample spans about 350,000 clones, roughly 89% being singletons. Material for sequencing was peripheral blood. The receptors stem from a woman aged 55-75 years with COVID-19, enrolled during active disease.

Comment on this clone: This same CDR3 is encoded by further DNA sequences in the sample. V usage is TRBV19 and J usage is TRBJ1-5; D may be TRBD1 (5 bases). This CDR3 comprises 15 residues. Germline CDR1 LNHDA, CDR2 SQIVND (reference sequence). V lost 3 bases, J lost 0 bases, and 9 bases lay in between. The CDR3 reads CASSIGGGSNQPQHF. For the CDR3, the DNA is TGTGCCAGTAGTATTGGGGGGGGTAGCAATCAGCCCCAGCATTTT. Variable domain in full (rest from reference TRBV19 and TRBJ1-5): DGGITQSPKYLFRKEGQNVTLSCEQNLNHDAMYWYRQDPGQGLRLIYYSQIVNDFQKGDIAEGYSVSREKKESFPLTVTSAQKNPTAFYLCASSIGGGSNQPQHFGDGTRLSIL.

V gene TRBV4-2 combines with J gene TRBJ2-7; 11 bases are a match to TRBD1. Germline trimming cut 3 bases from V and 3 bases from J; bases unmatched to any gene: 10. Germline lookup yields CDR1 LGHNA and CDR2 YNFKEQ. There are 17 residues in the CDR3. CDR3 sequence: CASSQVAPGQGDYEQYF. For the CDR3, the DNA is TGTGCCAGCAGCCAGGTTGCCCCGGGACAGGGGGACTACGAGCAGTACTTC.

The J gene is TRBJ1-1, the V gene TRBV5-1; 8 bases agree with TRBD1. Germline values: CDR1 SGHRS, CDR2 YFSETQ. The CDR3 covers 15 residues. J lost 6 bases, V lost 2 bases, and 9 bases had no gene match. The CDR3 here is CASSFIPGQESEAFF. The CDR3 region has the DNA TGCGCCAGCAGCTTTATCCCGGGACAGGAATCTGAAGCTTTCTTT.

This chain joins TRBV15 and TRBJ2-1, with D possibly being TRBD1 (6 bases). This CDR3 comprises 17 residues. Between the trimmed V and J ends, which lost 0 bases and 4 bases, there was a span of 16 bases. The germline V gene has CDR1 LNHNV and CDR2 YYDKDF (reference sequence). The CDR3 loop reads CATSREGHRALYNEQFF. The CDR3 DNA reads TGTGCCACCAGCAGAGAGGGACATAGGGCCTTATACAATGAGCAGTTCTTC.

The chain uses TRBV7-2 and TRBJ2-5, with unresolved D. Germline lookup yields CDR1 SGHTA and CDR2 FQGNSA. Trimming cost V 1 base and J 5 bases, with 5 bases left between them. The CDR3 is made up of 12 amino acids. Written as DNA, the CDR3 is TGTGCCAGCAGCTTAGTCGTTGAGACCCAGTACTTC. This gives the protein CASSLVVETQYF.

The V and J genes are TRBV28 and TRBJ1-1; D is possibly TRBD1 (5 bases). This CDR3 is built from 14 residues. V was shortened by 2 bases and J by 6 bases, with 13 bases between the two germline ends. Germline values: CDR1 MDHEN, CDR2 SYDVKM. CDR3 region: CASSLPSAGAEAFF. The CDR3 DNA sequence: TGTGCCAGCAGTTTACCCTCGGCGGGGGCTGAAGCTTTCTTT.

The chain links TRBV28 to TRBJ1-6, with D perhaps matching TRBD1 (6 bases). Trimming shortened V by 8 bases and J by 6 bases, and 14 bases separated the two germline ends. This CDR3 has 14 amino acids. Germline CDR1 is MDHEN and CDR2 is SYDVKM. The CDR3 DNA sequence: TGTGCCAGCTGGGGGGGAGGGGGTAATTCACCCCTCCACTTT. Protein sequence: CASWGGGGNSPLHF.

This chain links TRBV6-6 with TRBJ1-5, with D tentatively TRBD1 (5 bases). The CDR3 runs 14 residues. Germline-derived CDR1 and CDR2 are MNHNY and SVGAGI (reference sequence). V was trimmed by 6 bases and J by 1 base, leaving 10 bases between them. The CDR3: CASRDTLSNQPQHF. CDR3 bases: TGTGCCAGCAGGGACACTTTAAGCAATCAGCCCCAGCATTTT.

The gene calls are TRBV11-2 and TRBJ2-7; D remains unclear. Deletions cut 7 bases from V and 1 base from J, with 17 bases between. This CDR3 is built from 15 residues. Germline values: CDR1 SGHAT, CDR2 FQNNGV. The CDR3 here is CASITSLGASYEQYF. In nucleotides, the CDR3 is TGTGCCAGCATCACGTCTCTAGGCGCGTCCTACGAGCAGTACTTC.

The CDR3 sequence is CASSLGGGTGELFF. The DNA of the CDR3 is TGTGCCAGCAGCTTAGGAGGGGGCACCGGGGAGCTGTTTTTT. The gene calls are TRBV7-6 and TRBJ2-2; possibly TRBD1 for D (6 bases). Per the germline V gene, CDR1 is SGHVS and CDR2 is FNYEAQ. The CDR3 has 14 amino acids. With 1 base removed from V and 4 bases from J, the gap between germline ends came to 7 bases.

This clone was observed a handful of times. J is TRBJ1-1 and V is TRBV6-5; D perhaps matches TRBD1 (6 bases). Germline V gene sequence: CDR1 MNHEY, CDR2 SVGAGI. CDR3 length: 12 amino acids. V was clipped by 8 bases and J by 5 bases, with 12 bases between them. The CDR3: CASRLGGTEAFF. The CDR3 nucleotides are TGTGCCAGCCGATTAGGGGGAACTGAAGCTTTCTTT.

The V gene is TRBV29-1, the J gene TRBJ1-2; D unclear. This CDR3 has 12 amino acids. CDR1 and CDR2 (germline): SQVTM, ANQGSEA. Trimming cost V 3 bases and J 4 bases, with 9 bases left between them. For the CDR3, the DNA is TGCAGCGTTGATTACGGGTTCTATGGCTACACCTTC. Translating it yields CSVDYGFYGYTF.

This clone occurred many times. The rearrangement links TRBV5-1 to TRBJ1-6; D gene uncertain. Germline CDR1 is SGHRS and CDR2 is YFSETQ. The CDR3 is 15 residues long. The V end lost 4 bases, the J end lost 14 bases, and 22 bases lay between the germline ends. The CDR3 coding sequence is TGCGCCAGCAGCCCGACCAGGAATTCCGAGAGATCCCTCCACTTT. Amino acids: CASSPTRNSERSLHF.

The chain employs TRBV11-2 and TRBJ2-7; 7 bases line up with TRBD2. The CDR3 contains 16 residues. V was clipped by 1 base and J by 3 bases; unmatched bases: 9. Germline loops: CDR1 SGHAT, CDR2 FQNNGV. CDR3 residues: CASSLGAGLVDYEQYF. CDR3 nucleotide sequence: TGTGCCAGCAGCTTAGGCGCCGGACTAGTCGACTACGAGCAGTACTTC.

The chain recombines TRBV7-9 with TRBJ2-4; TRBD2 is a possible D gene (5 bases). Trimming took off 2 bases at V and 0 bases at J, with 11 bases between the two ends. Germline CDR1 and CDR2: SEHNR and FQNEAQ (reference sequence). This CDR3 has 16 residues. CDR3 nucleotide sequence: TGTGCCAGCAGCTTAATTAGCGTTCTAGCCAAAAACATTCAGTACTTC. Translation gives CASSLISVLAKNIQYF.

The CDR3 here is CASSLPDTAAYEQYF. The CDR3 DNA follows: TGTGCCAGCAGTTTACCGGACACAGCAGCCTACGAGCAGTACTTC. The rearrangement uses TRBV28 and TRBJ2-7; weak D call: TRBD1 (5 bases). Looked up from germline, CDR1 is MDHEN and CDR2 is SYDVKM. The CDR3 is made up of 15 amino acids. V lost 2 bases and J lost 2, with 13 bases in between.

This chain uses TRBV27 with TRBJ1-5; D remains ambiguous. CDR1 is MNHEY and CDR2 is SMNVEV in the germline V gene (reference sequence). V lost 6 bases, J lost 11 bases, and 17 bases lay in between. This CDR3 is built from 13 residues. This CDR3 is CASRGSATGTQHF. The CDR3, as DNA: TGTGCCAGCAGGGGCAGTGCGACGGGGACCCAGCATTTT.

The chain recombines TRBV20-1 with TRBJ1-1, with unresolved D. Trimming removed 4 bases from V and 1 base from J, with 4 bases in between. This CDR3 comprises 11 residues. Germline V lookup: CDR1 DFQATT, CDR2 SNEGSKA (reference sequence). CDR3 loop: CSAIGNTEAFF. CDR3 nucleotides: TGCAGTGCTATCGGGAACACTGAAGCTTTCTTT.

This chain links TRBV5-4 with TRBJ1-2; weak D call: TRBD1 (6 bases). Trimming cost V 4 bases and J 3 bases, with 10 bases left between them. CDR1 and CDR2 (germline): SGHNT, YYREEE (reference sequence). This CDR3 region has 13 residues. The CDR3 region is CASSLTGYYGYTF. CDR3 in DNA: TGTGCCAGCAGCCTTACAGGGTACTATGGCTACACCTTC.

The genes are TRBV7-9 and TRBJ2-2; 8 positions agree with TRBD1. The CDR3 loop spans 17 amino acids. CDR1 is SEHNR and CDR2 is FQNEAQ in the germline V gene (reference sequence). V trimming: 6 bases; J trimming: 4 bases; junction bases outside the gene matches: 13. CDR3 in amino acids: CASSPHRRTGLTGELFF. The CDR3 nucleotides are TGTGCCAGCAGTCCACACCGACGGACAGGGCTCACCGGGGAGCTGTTTTTT.

The chain couples TRBV7-9 to TRBJ2-1; 11 positions agree with TRBD2. V trimming: 5 bases; J trimming: 7 bases; junction bases outside the gene matches: 7. The germline gives CDR1 SEHNR, CDR2 FQNEAQ (reference sequence). The CDR3 loop spans 15 amino acids. CDR3 sequence reads: CASSVSGGVTNEQFF. CDR3 nucleotides: TGTGCCAGCAGCGTTAGCGGGGGGGTAACGAATGAGCAGTTCTTC.

This chain uses TRBV7-3 with TRBJ2-5; 11 nucleotides align to TRBD2. V lost 1 base to trimming and J lost 2 bases; unmatched junction nucleotides: 0. CDR1 SGHTA and CDR2 FQGTGA come from the germline V gene. This CDR3 has 15 amino acids. The CDR3 is CASSLIAGGQETQYF. The CDR3 nucleotides are TGTGCCAGCAGCTTAATAGCGGGGGGGCAAGAGACCCAGTACTTC.

This clone was observed a single time. V is TRBV27 and J is TRBJ1-2; D call uncertain. The length of the CDR3 is 13 residues. Germline loops: CDR1 MNHEY, CDR2 SMNVEV (reference sequence). The V end lost 5 bases, the J end lost 0 bases, and 7 bases lay between the germline ends. CDR3 protein: CASSTRANYGYTF. Written as DNA, the CDR3 is TGTGCCAGCAGTACGAGAGCTAACTATGGCTACACCTTC.

V and J are TRBV28 and TRBJ2-7; 9 nucleotides align to TRBD1. J lost 3 bases, V lost 6 bases, and 9 bases had no gene match. Germline CDR1 MDHEN, CDR2 SYDVKM. This CDR3 contains 15 residues. CDR3 nucleotides: TGTGCCAGCAGACGAACAGGGGGCGCATTCTACGAGCAGTACTTC. Protein sequence: CASRRTGGAFYEQYF.

This rearrangement joins TRBV11-3 to TRBJ1-1; TRBD1 matches at 8 bases. V lost 5 bases and J lost 0; bases outside the gene matches: 2. The CDR3 loop spans 14 amino acids. CDR1 is SGHNT, CDR2 YENEEA, per germline. DNA for the CDR3: TGTGCCAGCAGCGGGACAGGCTTGAACACTGAAGCTTTCTTT. It is translated as CASSGTGLNTEAFF.

V is TRBV5-1 and J is TRBJ1-4; no clear D. V gave up 1 base and J gave up 4 bases, with 11 bases separating them. The length of the CDR3 is 15 residues. The V gene's germline CDR1 is SGHRS and CDR2 YFSETQ. CDR3 bases: TGCGCCAGCAGCTTGTCGGGTCTGGATAATGAAAAACTGTTTTTT. Its translation is CASSLSGLDNEKLFF.

This clone was recorded a few times. Other DNA sequences from this sample encode an identical CDR3 as well. The V gene is TRBV3-1 (or the pseudogene TRBV3-2), the J gene TRBJ2-7; D gene unclear. Germline V gene sequence: CDR1 LGHDT, CDR2 YNNKEL (reference sequence). V lost 3 bases and J lost 6, with 6 bases in between. There are 11 residues in the CDR3. In nucleotides, the CDR3 is TGTGCCAGCAGCCAGGCTGGCGAGCAGTACTTC. Protein: CASSQAGEQYF.

CDR3 protein: CASRQPFLGNTIYF. The CDR3 DNA reads as TGTGCCAGCAGACAGCCGTTTCTCGGAAACACCATATATTTT. The chain joins TRBV19 to TRBJ1-3, with D perhaps TRBD1 (5 bases). The CDR3 length is 14 residues. CDR1 and CDR2 (germline): LNHDA, SQIVND (reference sequence). V shed 9 bases and J shed 4 bases, with 16 bases lying between them.

On this clone: At one of its ends the junction is not consistent with the germline gene, which may arise from a read error. V is TRBV7-7 and J is TRBJ1-1; 9 bases are a match to TRBD1. Germline V gene data show CDR1 as SSHAT and CDR2 as FNYEAQ (reference sequence). The CDR3 length is 15 residues. CDR3 in DNA: TGTGCTAGCAGCCCGATGACAGGGGGTTTCACTGAAGCTTTCTTT. Residues: CASSPMTGGFTEAFF.

The chain combines TRBV25-1 with TRBJ1-6; the match to TRBD1 covers 8 bases. There are 15 residues in the CDR3. Unmatched junction bases numbered 7, after V lost 2 bases and J lost 10 bases. Per germline, CDR1 MGHDK and CDR2 SYGVNS. The CDR3 loop is CASSEVTGGRSPLHF. The CDR3 DNA follows: TGTGCCAGCAGTGAAGTCACAGGGGGTAGATCACCCCTCCACTTT. Full variable domain (remainder filled in from reference TRBV25-1 and TRBJ1-6): EADIYQTPRYLVIGTGKKITLECSQTMGHDKMYWYQQDPGMELHLIHYSYGVNSTEKGDLSSESTVSRIRTEHFPLTLESARPSHTSQYLCASSEVTGGRSPLHFGNGTRLTVT.

This clone was seen only once. V gene TRBV5-1 combines with J gene TRBJ1-2; a weak D match, TRBD1 (6 bases). Trimming stripped 3 bases from V and 7 bases from J, with 22 bases between. The CDR3 sequence is 16 residues long. Looked up from germline, CDR1 is SGHRS and CDR2 is YFSETQ. For the CDR3, the DNA is TGCGCCAGCAGCTCCCCGGGGGGGGGCGTATTGTCTGGCTACACCTTC. Its translation: CASSSPGGGVLSGYTF. The full variable domain, with the rest looked up from reference TRBV5-1 and TRBJ1-2, is KAGVTQTPRYLIKTRGQQVTLSCSPISGHRSVSWYQQTPGQGLQFLFEYFSETQRNKGNFPGRFSGRQFSNSRSEMNVSTLELGDSALYLCASSSPGGGVLSGYTFGSGTRLTVV.

The chain combines TRBV19 with TRBJ2-6; D is undetermined. Trimming stripped 2 bases from V and 0 bases from J, with 8 bases between. This CDR3 contains 16 residues. Germline CDR1 is LNHDA and CDR2 is SQIVND (reference sequence). CDR3 protein: CASSITRISGANVLTF. The CDR3 DNA follows: TGTGCCAGTAGTATAACCAGGATCTCTGGGGCCAACGTCCTGACTTTC.